One and the same sample provided the 17 T cell receptor beta chains below, sequenced in a study of Graves' ophthalmopathy and Graves' hyperthyroidism. Using RNA transcripts, the TCR beta CDR3 regions were amplified. Second-round multiplex PCR came after first-round RT-PCR with HTBI primers. TCRdb re-analysed the multiplex PCR reads in MiXCR, keeping a single row per CDR3 protein. The sample lists approximately 700,000 distinct CDR3 sequences; roughly 41% were seen once. The specimen sequenced was peripheral blood. The receptors come from an adult man with Graves' ophthalmopathy.

This clonotype has only one observation. The rearrangement links TRBV7-9 to TRBJ2-7; no clear D gene. This CDR3 region has 13 residues. V shed 6 bases and J shed 3 bases, with 12 bases lying between them. From germline, CDR1 is SEHNR and CDR2 FQNEAQ (reference sequence). The CDR3 region is CASRPGSFYEQYF. The CDR3, as DNA: TGTGCCAGCAGACCTGGGTCGTTCTACGAGCAGTACTTC. The complete variable domain, with remaining parts taken from reference TRBV7-9 and TRBJ2-7, reads DTGVSQNPRHKITKRGQNVTFRCDPISEHNRLYWYRQTLGQGPEFLTYFQNEAQLEKSRLLSDRFSAERPKGSFSTLEIQRTEQGDSAMYLCASRPGSFYEQYFGPGTRLTVT.

The V gene is TRBV2, the J gene TRBJ1-1; TRBD1 matches 8 bases. The CDR3 covers 15 residues. Trimming cost V 5 bases and J 3 bases; bases outside gene matches: 8. Germline-derived CDR1 and CDR2 are SNHLY and FYNNEI. The CDR3: CASSLRTGRDTEAFF. In DNA form, the CDR3 reads TGTGCCAGCAGTCTCAGGACAGGGCGGGACACTGAAGCTTTCTTT.

The rearrangement uses TRBV5-1 and TRBJ2-6, with TRBD2 matching over 9 bases. CDR1 and CDR2 from the germline V gene are SGHRS and YFSETQ. The CDR3 loop spans 21 amino acids. V dropped 4 bases and J dropped 2; count of bases not matched to a gene: 19. The CDR3 loop is CASSQVLGRAGGPPGANVLTF. CDR3 sequence (DNA): TGCGCCAGCAGCCAAGTTTTGGGCAGGGCGGGAGGGCCCCCTGGGGCCAACGTCCTGACTTTC. The whole variable domain, remainder taken from reference TRBV5-1 and TRBJ2-6, is KAGVTQTPRYLIKTRGQQVTLSCSPISGHRSVSWYQQTPGQGLQFLFEYFSETQRNKGNFPGRFSGRQFSNSRSEMNVSTLELGDSALYLCASSQVLGRAGGPPGANVLTFGAGSRLTVL.

The DNA of the CDR3 is TGTGCCATCAGTGAGGGACCGGGACAGGGTGAAAATTCACCCCTCCACTTT. Its protein product is CAISEGPGQGENSPLHF. This chain uses TRBV10-3 with TRBJ1-6; 9 bases align to TRBD1. V was clipped by 2 bases and J by 7 bases; unmatched bases: 9. This CDR3 is 17 amino acids long. The germline CDR1 and CDR2 sequences are ENHRY and SYGVKD.

V and J are TRBV9 and TRBJ1-2, with D perhaps matching TRBD1 (5 bases). Germline CDR1 and CDR2: SGDLS and YYNGEE. V dropped 4 bases and J dropped 8 bases, with 15 bases sitting between them. This CDR3 has 13 amino acids. The CDR3 loop reads CASSRDRETGYTF. CDR3 DNA sequence: TGTGCCAGCAGCCGGGACCGGGAGACGGGCTACACCTTC.

This clonotype was counted at least ten times. This rearrangement joins TRBV7-8 to TRBJ2-5; D gene ambiguous. Germline V gives CDR1 SGHVS, CDR2 FQNEAQ. The CDR3 covers 15 residues. V lost 5 bases to trimming and J lost 3 bases, with 16 bases between them. CDR3: CASSLVFALEETQYF. CDR3 DNA: TGTGCCAGCAGCCTCGTGTTCGCTCTGGAAGAGACCCAGTACTTC.

This clonotype was recorded at least ten times. The V and J genes are TRBV7-8 and TRBJ1-4, with TRBD1 matching over 7 bases. The CDR3 has 13 residues. V lost 5 bases, J lost 5 bases, and 2 bases stayed unmatched. The germline V gene encodes CDR1 SGHVS and CDR2 FQNEAQ. CDR3 in DNA: TGTGCCAGCAGCCTGACAGGGAATGAAAAACTGTTTTTT. As protein: CASSLTGNEKLFF.

This clonotype has a count of ten or more. The V call is TRBV19, the J call TRBJ1-2, with D hard to call. Trimming took 9 bases from V and 0 from J, leaving 8 bases between them. The V gene's germline CDR1 is LNHDA and CDR2 SQIVND (reference sequence). The length of the CDR3 is 12 residues. CDR3 DNA: TGTGCCAGCCTCAGTGCTAACTATGGCTACACCTTC. This translates into CASLSANYGYTF.

This chain joins TRBV29-1 and TRBJ1-6, with a weak D call TRBD1 (5 bases). This CDR3 region has 13 residues. The germline CDR1 and CDR2 sequences are SQVTM and ANQGSEA. The V end was cut by 7 bases, the J end by 9 bases, with 16 bases between. CDR3 bases: TGCAGCGCCATGGACACACAGATTTCACCCCTCCACTTT. Translated, it gives CSAMDTQISPLHF.

In the case of this clonotype: The germline gene is not matched at one end of the junction; a read error may be the cause. The rearrangement joins TRBV2 to TRBJ2-5; D perhaps matches TRBD2 (6 bases). Germline V lookup: CDR1 SNHLY, CDR2 FYNNEI. This CDR3 spans 15 amino acids. Here the CDR3 reads CASSEALTPRGTQCF. CDR3 coding DNA: TGTGCCAGCAGTGAAGCGCTTACCCCCCGGGGGACCCAGTGCTTC.

This clonotype was detected ten times or more. CDR3 sequence: CSAHRPNLPNTEAFF. The CDR3 bases are TGCAGTGCCCACCGACCAAATCTACCGAACACTGAAGCTTTCTTT. V is TRBV20-1 and J is TRBJ1-1; D is unclear. The V end was cut by 6 bases, the J end by 1 base, with 18 bases between. From germline, CDR1 is DFQATT and CDR2 SNEGSKA (reference sequence). The CDR3 contains 15 residues.

CDR3 amino acids: CASSSLGRTGYPEAFF. The CDR3 coding sequence is TGTGCCAGCAGCTCCCTGGGAAGGACGGGGTATCCTGAAGCTTTCTTT. The rearrangement uses TRBV7-2 and TRBJ1-1; unclear D gene. Germline V gene data show CDR1 as SGHTA and CDR2 as FQGNSA. The CDR3 sequence is 16 residues long. The ends were cut back, 4 bases at V and 6 bases at J, with 21 bases in the middle.

This clonotype has only a few counts. V and J are TRBV4-1 and TRBJ1-4; possibly TRBD1 for D (5 bases). Germline V lookup: CDR1 MGHRA, CDR2 YSYEKL. This CDR3 has 16 residues. Trimming removed 2 bases at V and 8 bases at J, with 18 bases between. CDR3 DNA: TGCGCCAGCAGCCAAAACCCAAGGCAGGGCTACGAAAAACTGTTTTTT. Amino acids: CASSQNPRQGYEKLFF.

The rearrangement links TRBV29-1 to TRBJ1-2; 7 bases are a match to TRBD1. The CDR3 runs to 13 residues. The V segment lost 6 bases and the J segment 4 bases; nucleotides outside the gene matches: 8. Germline V gene data show CDR1 as SQVTM and CDR2 as ANQGSEA. The CDR3 DNA sequence: TGCAGCGTCGATTGGGACAGCCCCTATGGCTACACCTTC. This sequence encodes CSVDWDSPYGYTF.

The chain employs TRBV10-3 and TRBJ1-5; 7 positions match TRBD1. Losses at the gene ends were 2 bases for V and 12 bases for J; bases not matched to a gene: 1. Germline CDR1 reads ENHRY; CDR2 reads SYGVKD. The CDR3 contains 11 residues. The DNA for the CDR3 is TGTGCCATCAGTGAGCCAGGGGGCCAGCATTTT. Protein product: CAISEPGGQHF.

Concerning this clonotype itself: One junction end does not reproduce the germline sequence, and a read error may be involved. The CDR3, as DNA: TGCGCCAGCAGCCAATCGGGACAGGGGGCATCCTACGAGCAGTACTTC. Translating gives CASSQSGQGASYEQYF. The chain carries TRBV7-8 and TRBJ2-7; 12 nucleotides align to TRBD1. Per the germline V gene, CDR1 is SGHVS and CDR2 is FQNEAQ. This CDR3 region has 16 residues.

The sample holds many counts of this clonotype. The chain joins TRBV19 to TRBJ1-5; no reliable D call. The CDR3 spans 13 residues. V lost 3 bases to trimming and J lost 4 bases, with 7 bases between them. CDR1 is LNHDA and CDR2 is SQIVND in the germline V gene (reference sequence). The CDR3 sequence is CASSMEQNQPQHF. CDR3 coding DNA: TGTGCCAGTAGTATGGAACAGAATCAGCCCCAGCATTTT. Complete variable domain (other parts from reference TRBV19 and TRBJ1-5): DGGITQSPKYLFRKEGQNVTLSCEQNLNHDAMYWYRQDPGQGLRLIYYSQIVNDFQKGDIAEGYSVSREKKESFPLTVTSAQKNPTAFYLCASSMEQNQPQHFGDGTRLSIL.